The clone carrying this T cell receptor beta chain has more than one count but fewer than ten. The V and J ends lost 7 bases and 5 bases, in that order; junction bases with no gene match: 9. The CDR3 consists of 13 residues. Germline values: CDR1 SQVTM, CDR2 ANQGSEA. Measured with immunoSEQ multiplex PCR; TCRdb has only the in-frame clones, and not every one. The data show some 110,000 clones, approximately 83% seen once. The source of the sample is a study of control samples from healthy donors and cancer patients. Material: blood. This receptor was taken from a woman between 50 and 59 years old in good health. The chain has TRBV29-1 and TRBJ1-1; TRBD1 aligns across 8 bases. In DNA, the CDR3 is TGCAGCGCACTCACCAGGGGGCAAACTGAAGCTTTCTTT. Its translation is CSALTRGQTEAFF.